These T cell receptor beta chains were read from a single sample in a study of vaccination and CD4 T cells after COVID-19. Each CDR3 protein is one row after TCRdb ran MiXCR on the PCR reads. The repertoire holds roughly 14,000 distinct CDR3 sequences, with nearly 35% as singletons. No cognate antigen is known for these TCRs. The sequencing input was cultured CD4+ T cells from blood. The receptors stem from a human donor with COVID-19. The CDR3 runs from the conserved cysteine through the conserved F or W. Each record gives: V gene, J gene, CDR3 protein.

>TRBV15|TRBJ2-2
CATSRVVGTGELFF
>TRBV2|TRBJ1-5
CASRSFGRGDQPQHF
>TRBV5-6|TRBJ1-1
CASSLFVGRVGFF
>TRBV7-9|TRBJ1-5
CASSLGQGNQPQHF
>TRBV2|TRBJ2-3
CASLLAGPTDTQYF
>TRBV28|TRBJ1-4
CASSPADGSNEKLFF
>TRBV6-5|TRBJ1-5
CASSWDRGNQPQHF
>TRBV10-3|TRBJ2-6
CAISESIGGAGNGNVLTF
>TRBV20-1|TRBJ2-5
CSARAGGTSRETQYF
>TRBV7-2|TRBJ2-5
CASSSPSGGEETQYF
>TRBV12-3/TRBV12-4|TRBJ2-3
CASSLTGNTQYF
>TRBV19|TRBJ1-2
CASSTSTVNYGYTF
>TRBV18|TRBJ2-5
CASSPVAGAGETQYF
>TRBV25-1|TRBJ1-5
CASSGWGDGQPQHF
>TRBV12-3/TRBV12-4|TRBJ2-7
CASSPGQGVQYF
>TRBV20-1|TRBJ1-1
CSARRGQTNTEASF
>TRBV28|TRBJ1-2
CASSLGGRGYGYTF
>TRBV18|TRBJ1-3
CASSPGRSGNTIYF
>TRBV2|TRBJ1-1
CASGERTAMNTEAFF
>TRBV10-3|TRBJ2-2
CAISESTGYTGELFF
>TRBV4-3|TRBJ1-2
CASSQGGQGLHYGYTF
>TRBV20-1|TRBJ2-1
CSARSGGPYNEQFF
>TRBV12-3/TRBV12-4|TRBJ2-7
CASSPTGGWLYF
>TRBV10-3|TRBJ1-6
CAISDEIGGSPLHF
>TRBV6-2/TRBV6-3|TRBJ1-1
CASSFGQANTEAFF
>TRBV20-1|TRBJ1-2
CSASPNTYGYTF
>TRBV6-1|TRBJ1-6
CASGDTGNLRSPLHF
>TRBV5-1|TRBJ2-1
CASSLAAGTSGSNEQFF
>TRBV6-5|TRBJ2-4
CASSFKNIQYF
>TRBV20-1|TRBJ2-7
CSAEGLAGGTIYEQYF
>TRBV6-1|TRBJ1-6
CASSVRVDALHF
>TRBV12-3/TRBV12-4|TRBJ1-6
CASSLGRAQVSPLHF
>TRBV6-2/TRBV6-3|TRBJ1-2
CASSDSLYGYTF
>TRBV11-3|TRBJ1-1
CASSPGRGQQNTEAFF
>TRBV20-1|TRBJ2-5
CSAIQATGLAETQYF
>TRBV27|TRBJ1-5
CASSLGGGVVQPQHF
>TRBV7-3|TRBJ2-6
CASSSQRGANVLTF
>TRBV6-1|TRBJ2-2
CASRRAGTGNTGELFF
>TRBV11-2|TRBJ1-5
CASSLGTPNQPQHF
>TRBV6-5|TRBJ1-2
CASSSLRATAGYTF
>TRBV7-9|TRBJ1-1
CASSLDWVNTEAFF
>TRBV12-3/TRBV12-4|TRBJ1-3
CASSLASMEATIYF